Below are 19 T cell receptor beta chains sequenced from a single sample in a study of T cells after somatic rescue of genetic block. TCRdb's copy holds only in-frame clones and misses some; the assay was immunoSEQ multiplex PCR. The table includes some 70,000 clones, approximately 90% detected once. Sequenced sample: peripheral blood mononuclear cells (PBMCs). Every receptor here comes from a man aged 25 to 45.

This clone was picked up one time. This chain links TRBV11-2 with TRBJ2-6; 10 bases align to TRBD1. V was pared by 0 bases and J by 2 bases, with 4 bases of the junction left unmatched. CDR3 length: 18 residues. Germline CDR1 is SGHAT and CDR2 is FQNNGV. The CDR3 nucleotides are TGTGCCAGCAGCTTAGAAGTAGGACAGGGGGCTGGGGCCAACGTCCTGACTTTC. As protein: CASSLEVGQGAGANVLTF.

CDR3 in DNA: TGTGCCAGCAGCCAAGATCTAGCGGGGGAGGATTACGAGCAGTACTTC. Translated, it gives CASSQDLAGEDYEQYF. The V gene is TRBV4-2, the J gene TRBJ2-7; 10 bases match TRBD2. CDR1 is LGHNA and CDR2 is YNFKEQ in the germline V gene. After removal of 0 bases from V and 4 bases from J, the junction contained 6 bases not matched to a gene. The CDR3 is 16 amino acids.

The V call is TRBV29-1, the J call TRBJ1-1, with D possibly matching TRBD1 (6 bases). From germline, CDR1 is SQVTM and CDR2 ANQGSEA. The V gene lost 4 bases and the J gene lost 5 bases, with 17 bases spanning the gap. This CDR3 contains 14 residues. Written as DNA, the CDR3 is TGCAGCGTTGTAGCCTACAGGGTCGGAACTGAAGCTTTCTTT. Translated: CSVVAYRVGTEAFF.

The chain combines TRBV27 with TRBJ2-5; 8 positions match TRBD1. The CDR3 contains 14 residues. The V gene end was trimmed by 6 bases and the J gene end by 5 bases; junction bases not matched to a gene: 8. Germline loops: CDR1 MNHEY, CDR2 SMNVEV (reference sequence). The DNA for the CDR3 is TGTGCCAGCAGCAAGACAGGGGTTGTGGAGACCCAGTACTTC. Translating it yields CASSKTGVVETQYF.

The V gene is TRBV5-5, the J gene TRBJ2-5; a weak D match, TRBD1 (6 bases). This CDR3 has 14 residues. With 6 bases removed from V and 5 bases from J, the gap between germline ends came to 17 bases. CDR1 is SGHKS and CDR2 is YYEKEE in the germline V gene (reference sequence). This CDR3 reads CASIGSDRRETQYF. The DNA of the CDR3 is TGTGCCAGCATTGGATCCGACAGGAGGGAGACCCAGTACTTC.

CDR3 sequence: CASSARAGLGNSPLHF. Here the CDR3 DNA reads TGTGCCAGCAGCGCCAGGGCGGGGTTGGGGAATTCACCCCTCCACTTT. V and J are TRBV7-6 and TRBJ1-6; tentatively, D is TRBD1 (5 bases). This CDR3 region has 16 residues. V shed 5 bases and J shed 7 bases, with 18 bases lying between them. Germline V gene sequence: CDR1 SGHVS, CDR2 FNYEAQ.

The chain links TRBV9 to TRBJ2-2, with 7 bases matching TRBD2. V was clipped by 0 bases and J by 4 bases; unmatched bases: 9. The germline gives CDR1 SGDLS, CDR2 YYNGEE. This CDR3 has 17 amino acids. CDR3 region: CASSVEGAGVGTGELFF. The CDR3 bases are TGTGCCAGCAGCGTAGAAGGTGCGGGGGTGGGCACCGGGGAGCTGTTTTTT.

The V and J genes are TRBV7-2 and TRBJ2-5; 7 bases are a match to TRBD1. The CDR3 contains 16 residues. Germline V gene data show CDR1 as SGHTA and CDR2 as FQGNSA. V dropped 5 bases and J dropped 1; count of bases not matched to a gene: 10. The CDR3 nucleotides read TGTGCCAGCAGCCCATCTCACAGGGGCCCCCAAGAGACCCAGTACTTC. Translated, it gives CASSPSHRGPQETQYF.

The chain employs TRBV29-1 and TRBJ2-5; D unclear. Germline lookup yields CDR1 SQVTM and CDR2 ANQGSEA. The V gene lost 2 bases and the J gene lost 1 base, with 5 bases spanning the gap. The length of the CDR3 is 12 residues. CDR3 nucleotide sequence: TGCAGCGTTGAAAGGACCCAAGAGACCCAGTACTTC. Protein sequence: CSVERTQETQYF. The entire variable domain, with the rest obtained from reference TRBV29-1 and TRBJ2-5, is as follows: SAVISQKPSRDICQRGTSLTIQCQVDSQVTMMFWYRQQPGQSLTLIATANQGSEATYESGFVIDKFPISRPNLTFSTLTVSNMSPEDSSIYLCSVERTQETQYFGPGTRLLVL.

The chain combines TRBV4-1 with TRBJ2-3; either TRBD1 or TRBD2 may supply D (6 bases each). Germline V gene lookup returns CDR1 MGHRA and CDR2 YSYEKL. The V end lost 3 bases, the J end lost 0 bases, and 13 bases lay between the germline ends. The CDR3 sequence is 16 residues long. This CDR3 is CASSQKGEDSTDTQYF. CDR3 coding DNA: TGCGCCAGCAGCCAGAAGGGGGAGGATAGCACAGATACGCAGTATTTT.

This clone was seen only once. The chain couples TRBV7-9 to TRBJ2-1; D possibly matches TRBD1 or TRBD2 (5 bases each). The CDR3 length is 14 residues. The V gene lost 4 bases and the J gene lost 4 bases, with 11 bases spanning the gap. Germline CDR1 reads SEHNR; CDR2 reads FQNEAQ (reference sequence). The CDR3 DNA is TGTGCCAGCAGCTCATTCGAGGGGTACAATGAGCAGTTCTTC. Translation gives CASSSFEGYNEQFF.

The chain links TRBV5-1 to TRBJ2-1; 13 nucleotides match TRBD2. The CDR3 runs to 15 residues. V lost 4 bases, J lost 6 bases, and 4 bases stayed unmatched. Per germline, CDR1 SGHRS and CDR2 YFSETQ. In nucleotides, the CDR3 is TGCGCCAGCAGCCGTGGACTAGCGGGAGTCAATGAGCAGTTCTTC. It codes for CASSRGLAGVNEQFF.

This chain joins TRBV10-1 and TRBJ2-1; 7 bases fit TRBD1. This CDR3 spans 12 amino acids. J lost 5 bases, V lost 10 bases, and 5 bases had no gene match. Germline-derived CDR1 and CDR2 are WNHNN and SYGVQD (reference sequence). CDR3: CATTGQNNEQFF. In nucleotides, the CDR3 is TGCGCCACCACGGGACAGAACAATGAGCAGTTCTTC.

This rearrangement joins TRBV6-1 to TRBJ1-6, with D maybe TRBD1 (5 bases). Per germline, CDR1 MNHNS and CDR2 SASEGT. The CDR3 spans 13 residues. The ends were cut back, 7 bases at V and 4 bases at J, with 8 bases in the middle. CDR3 in amino acids: CASKQVYNSPLHF. In DNA, the CDR3 is TGTGCCAGCAAACAGGTGTATAATTCACCCCTCCACTTT.

CDR3 sequence: CASSLGGALDTQYF. CDR3 nucleotide sequence: TGTGCCAGCAGCTTGGGTGGGGCGCTAGATACGCAGTATTTT. This sequence joins TRBV5-5 and TRBJ2-3, with D possibly matching TRBD1 (5 bases). In germline, CDR1 is SGHKS, CDR2 YYEKEE (reference sequence). The length of the CDR3 is 14 residues. Trimming took 0 bases from V and 5 from J, leaving 10 bases between them.

The rearrangement joins TRBV19 to TRBJ2-1, with D possibly TRBD1 on 5 matching bases. Deletions cut 8 bases from V and 5 bases from J, with 22 bases between. The germline gives CDR1 LNHDA, CDR2 SQIVND (reference sequence). This CDR3 comprises 16 residues. DNA of the CDR3: TGTGCCAGTGCCGGCCTGGTGGGGCAGACGGACAATGAGCAGTTCTTC. Encoded protein: CASAGLVGQTDNEQFF.

This clone showed up just once. The CDR3 end shows no conserved phenylalanine or tryptophan, and so a read error is likely. The V gene is TRBV11-2, the J gene TRBJ2-7; TRBD2 matches 8 bases. The CDR3 length is 15 residues. The germline CDR1 and CDR2 sequences are SGHAT and FQNNGV. The J segment lost 1 base and the V segment lost 5 bases, leaving 7 bases of the junction unmatched. The CDR3 is CASSQAGGRSYEQYL. The CDR3 bases are TGTGCCAGCAGCCAGGCGGGGGGAAGGTCCTACGAGCAGTACCTC.

This chain uses TRBV6-1 with TRBJ2-5, with D possibly called TRBD1 or TRBD2 (5 bases each). Germline assignment: CDR1 MNHNS and CDR2 SASEGT. The CDR3 has 13 amino acids. The V end was cut by 2 bases, the J end by 2 bases, with 6 bases between. The CDR3 nucleotides are TGTGCCAGCAGTGAATGGGGGCAAGAGACCCAGTACTTC. As protein: CASSEWGQETQYF.

The rearrangement uses TRBV6-1 and TRBJ1-5; possibly TRBD1 for D (5 bases). Trimming left V 1 base short and J 10 bases short, with 14 bases between. The length of the CDR3 is 14 residues. Germline-derived CDR1 and CDR2 are MNHNS and SASEGT. CDR3: CASSEVRGGGPQHF. In DNA, the CDR3 is TGTGCCAGCAGTGAAGTTCGGGGGGGTGGACCCCAGCATTTT.